The 29 T cell receptor beta chains presented below share a single source sample, sequenced in a study of molecular identifiers for immune sequencing clone quantification. TCRdb used MiXCR to reprocess the PCR reads, holding one entry per CDR3 protein. The data contain 400,000 to 600,000 distinct CDR3 sequences, around a fifth of them seen just once; the ten biggest clones take up approximately 0.84%. Sequenced input: naive CD8+ T cells from blood, with Jurkat cell RNA spiked in. Stated subset: FACS-sorted CD8+CD4-CCR7+CD45RA+ naive T cells. Receptor source: a human donor in good health. Some libraries in this study had Jurkat cell RNA spiked in.

This clonotype was observed at least ten times. V and J are TRBV20-1 and TRBJ2-4; D not certain. Trimming pared 0 bases from V and 5 bases from J, leaving 11 bases between. The CDR3 is 14 amino acids. CDR1 DFQATT and CDR2 SNEGSKA come from the germline V gene (reference sequence). This CDR3 reads CSARDYSLENIQYF. For the CDR3, the DNA is TGCAGTGCTAGAGATTACTCTCTCGAAAACATTCAGTACTTC.

The rearrangement links TRBV5-8 to TRBJ2-7; D gene uncertain. This CDR3 has 14 residues. The germline CDR1 and CDR2 sequences are SGHTS and YDEGEE. The ends were cut back, 4 bases at V and 0 bases at J, with 11 bases in the middle. In DNA form, the CDR3 reads TGTGCCAGCAGCCTGTTACTCGGCTCCTACGAGCAGTACTTC. It is translated as CASSLLLGSYEQYF.

As regards this clonotype: The junction shows a germline mismatch at one end, possibly a read error. This chain links TRBV30 with TRBJ1-3; D not certain. The CDR3 runs to 12 residues. Per germline, CDR1 GTSNPN and CDR2 SVGIG (reference sequence). The CDR3 is CAWTGLTGTTYF. As DNA, the CDR3 is TGTGCCTGGACGGGCCTCACCGGCACCACATATTTT.

J is TRBJ1-1 and V is TRBV12-3 or TRBV12-4, with 11 bases matching TRBD1. V lost 5 bases to trimming and J lost 4 bases; unmatched junction nucleotides: 6. This CDR3 region has 15 residues. The CDR3 spells CASSNGQGAGTEAFF. CDR3 nucleotides: TGTGCCAGCAGTAACGGACAGGGGGCTGGCACTGAAGCTTTCTTT.

This clonotype was recorded at least ten times. The V call is TRBV6-2 or TRBV6-3, the J call TRBJ2-1; possibly TRBD1 for D (5 bases). V gave up 5 bases and J gave up 7 bases, with 12 bases separating them. This CDR3 is 13 amino acids long. Germline CDR1 reads MNHEY; CDR2 reads SVGEGT. This CDR3 reads CASSLQGRNEQFF. The CDR3 DNA reads as TGTGCCAGCAGTCTGCAGGGTAGGAATGAGCAGTTCTTC.

The chain recombines TRBV27 with TRBJ2-5; weak D call: TRBD1 (6 bases). From germline, CDR1 is MNHEY and CDR2 SMNVEV (reference sequence). V lost 5 bases and J lost 5, with 15 bases in between. This CDR3 is 14 amino acids long. The CDR3 DNA reads TGTGCCAGCAGTCCCAACAGGGTGGCGGAGACCCAGTACTTC. It translates to CASSPNRVAETQYF.

The rearrangement links TRBV5-3 to TRBJ2-1, with 14 bases identical to TRBD2. TRBV5-3 counts as an open reading frame of uncertain function. V shed 8 bases and J 5 bases; nucleotides not matched to a gene: 12. The CDR3 is made up of 17 amino acids. The CDR3 here is CASSIGTSGSLDNEQFF. The CDR3 DNA reads as TGTGCCAGCAGCATAGGGACTAGCGGGAGTCTTGACAATGAGCAGTTCTTC.

In its sample, this clonotype was seen a few times. The CDR3 nucleotides are TGTGCCACCAGTGATTTAGGCTATCAGCCCCAGCATTTT. It specifies CATSDLGYQPQHF. The chain is built from TRBV24-1 and TRBJ1-5; D remains ambiguous. In germline, CDR1 is KGHDR, CDR2 SFDVKD. This CDR3 has 13 amino acids. Between the trimmed V and J ends, which lost 1 base and 5 bases, there was a span of 5 bases.

The table lists this clonotype with a few counts. The V call is TRBV2, the J call TRBJ1-5, with 7 bases identical to TRBD1. J lost 4 bases, V lost 6 bases, and 0 bases had no gene match. The CDR3 loop spans 12 amino acids. The germline gives CDR1 SNHLY, CDR2 FYNNEI. The CDR3 loop is CASRDRNQPQHF. The CDR3 DNA sequence: TGTGCCAGCAGGGACAGGAATCAGCCCCAGCATTTT.

V usage is TRBV7-9 and J usage is TRBJ2-7; a possible D gene is TRBD2 (6 bases). Trimming cost V 7 bases and J 2 bases, with 15 bases left between them. CDR1 is SEHNR, CDR2 FQNEAQ, per germline (reference sequence). CDR3 length: 14 amino acids. CDR3: CASTSSGLTYEQYF. The CDR3 DNA reads TGTGCCAGCACCTCCTCTGGACTAACCTACGAGCAGTACTTC.

This clonotype occurred a few times. V gene TRBV7-2 combines with J gene TRBJ2-5; 10 bases line up with TRBD1. The V gene end was trimmed by 5 bases and the J gene end by 2 bases; junction bases not matched to a gene: 8. CDR1 and CDR2 from the germline V gene are SGHTA and FQGNSA. The CDR3 has 16 amino acids. The CDR3 nucleotides are TGTGCCAGCAGCATCCGGGACAGGGGATGGCAAGAGACCCAGTACTTC. It encodes CASSIRDRGWQETQYF. The whole variable domain, filled in from reference TRBV7-2 and TRBJ2-5, reads GAGVSQSPSNKVTEKGKDVELRCDPISGHTALYWYRQSLGQGLEFLIYFQGNSAPDKSGLPSDRFSAERTGGSVSTLTIQRTQQEDSAVYLCASSIRDRGWQETQYFGPGTRLLVL.

This clonotype was observed a handful of times. V usage is TRBV9 and J usage is TRBJ2-5; tentatively, D is TRBD2 (7 bases). Germline CDR1 SGDLS, CDR2 YYNGEE. CDR3 length equals 17 residues. V was pared by 3 bases and J by 3 bases, with 21 bases between. Written as DNA, the CDR3 is TGTGCCAGCAGCGGTAGGGGGGGCCGTTCGGACAAAGAGACCCAGTACTTC. This sequence encodes CASSGRGGRSDKETQYF.

In its sample, this clonotype was seen a few times. The V and J genes are TRBV12-3 or TRBV12-4 and TRBJ1-1, with unresolved D. This CDR3 is built from 13 residues. Trimming took 7 bases from V and 6 from J, leaving 15 bases between them. The CDR3 loop reads CASTTATDAEAFF. CDR3 coding DNA: TGTGCCAGCACCACGGCGACGGACGCTGAAGCTTTCTTT.

A note on this clonotype: Compared with germline, one end of the junction differs, possibly owing to a read error. CDR3 region: CASSPSFSGRSDTQCF. The CDR3 region has the DNA TGTGCCAGCAGTCCCTCCTTTAGCGGGAGATCAGATACGCAGTGTTTT. The V and J genes are TRBV12-3 or TRBV12-4 and TRBJ2-3; 9 nucleotides agree with TRBD2. This CDR3 region has 16 residues.

The sample holds many counts of this clonotype. V and J are TRBV7-9 and TRBJ2-3, with D perhaps matching TRBD2 (6 bases). The germline gives CDR1 SEHNR, CDR2 FQNEAQ (reference sequence). Trimming took off 0 bases at V and 4 bases at J, with 8 bases between the two ends. The CDR3 contains 14 residues. CDR3 nucleotides: TGTGCCAGCAGCTTAGCGGGAGGAGCAGATACGCAGTATTTT. Encoded protein: CASSLAGGADTQYF.

This clonotype has a count of ten or more. The chain is built from TRBV27 and TRBJ2-5, with TRBD1 as a possible D gene (5 bases). V shed 5 bases and J shed 2 bases, with 12 bases lying between them. This CDR3 has 14 amino acids. Germline CDR1 is MNHEY and CDR2 is SMNVEV (reference sequence). The CDR3 is CASSILGPQETQYF. The CDR3 DNA reads TGTGCCAGCAGTATACTGGGGCCGCAAGAGACCCAGTACTTC.

This clonotype has only a few counts. The chain recombines TRBV2 with TRBJ2-3; no firm D call. In germline, CDR1 is SNHLY, CDR2 FYNNEI. This CDR3 comprises 14 residues. V lost 4 bases to trimming and J lost 0 bases, with 8 bases between them. CDR3 sequence (DNA): TGTGCCAGCAGTGTTATGGTGAGCACAGATACGCAGTATTTT. Translation: CASSVMVSTDTQYF.

V and J are TRBV12-3 or TRBV12-4 and TRBJ1-1; D is uncertain. Trimming stripped 0 bases from V and 3 bases from J, with 11 bases between. CDR3 length equals 15 residues. The CDR3 loop reads CASSLAQYIDTEAFF. The CDR3 DNA reads TGTGCCAGCAGTTTAGCCCAGTACATAGACACTGAAGCTTTCTTT.

In this sample, this clonotype turned up a few times. This chain uses TRBV30 with TRBJ1-4; unclear D gene. The CDR3 has 14 residues. CDR1 GTSNPN and CDR2 SVGIG come from the germline V gene (reference sequence). Trimming stripped 6 bases from V and 7 bases from J, with 18 bases between. The CDR3 sequence is CACINSYGPEKLFF. The CDR3 coding sequence is TGTGCCTGCATTAACAGTTACGGGCCTGAAAAACTGTTTTTT.

This clonotype has ten or more counts. This sequence joins TRBV14 and TRBJ1-1; unclear D gene. Per germline, CDR1 SGHDN and CDR2 FVKESK. Trimming took 2 bases from V and 0 from J, leaving 10 bases between them. CDR3 length: 15 residues. The CDR3 nucleotides read TGTGCCAGCAGCCAAAGATTTACCTTGAACACTGAAGCTTTCTTT. This gives the protein CASSQRFTLNTEAFF.

In the case of this clonotype: A much larger clone differs from this one at a single base, so this may be a read error. This CDR3 is missing its conserved last phenylalanine or tryptophan, likely due to a read error. The chain combines TRBV5-3 with TRBJ1-1; weak D call: TRBD1 (5 bases). TRBV5-3 is an ORF, with its function uncertain. CDR3 length equals 12 residues. Trimming took off 8 bases at V and 7 bases at J, with 15 bases between the two ends. The CDR3 here is CASSGASYEAFL. CDR3 DNA: TGTGCCAGCAGCGGGGCCAGTTATGAAGCTTTCCTT.

This clonotype was seen ten or more times. This rearrangement joins TRBV4-1 to TRBJ2-7, with TRBD1 matching over 8 bases. V shed 3 bases, J shed 5 bases, and the junction held 9 bases outside the gene matches. The germline V gene has CDR1 MGHRA and CDR2 YSYEKL. The CDR3 runs 15 residues. DNA for the CDR3: TGCGCCAGCAGCCACCAAACCACAGGGGGAGACGAGCAGTACTTC. This sequence encodes CASSHQTTGGDEQYF.

In this sample, this clonotype turned up many times. The rearrangement uses TRBV7-9 and TRBJ2-7; D gene ambiguous. The V gene lost 5 bases and the J gene lost 6 bases, with 17 bases spanning the gap. The germline V gene has CDR1 SEHNR and CDR2 FQNEAQ (reference sequence). The CDR3 runs 14 residues. In DNA, the CDR3 is TGTGCCAGCAGCCCGCCGACGCTAGTACCCGAGCAGTACTTC. Its translation is CASSPPTLVPEQYF. The full variable domain, completed using reference TRBV7-9 and TRBJ2-7, is DTGVSQNPRHKITKRGQNVTFRCDPISEHNRLYWYRQTLGQGPEFLTYFQNEAQLEKSRLLSDRFSAERPKGSFSTLEIQRTEQGDSAMYLCASSPPTLVPEQYFGPGTRLTVT.

In this sample, this clonotype turned up a few times. This chain uses TRBV18 with TRBJ2-1, with TRBD1 matching 9 bases. With 2 bases clipped from V and 4 bases from J, the junction kept 6 bases outside the gene matches. The CDR3 has 16 amino acids. Germline V gene lookup returns CDR1 KGHSH and CDR2 LQKENI. The DNA of the CDR3 is TGTGCCAGCTCACCATGGGACAGGGTGGATTACAATGAGCAGTTCTTC. Translating it yields CASSPWDRVDYNEQFF.

Many counts were recorded for this clonotype. This chain's CDR3 is CASSTGADTQYF. The CDR3 bases are TGTGCCAGTAGTACAGGGGCAGATACGCAGTATTTT. This chain joins TRBV19 and TRBJ2-3, with D tentatively TRBD1 (6 bases). CDR3 size: 12 residues. V dropped 4 bases and J dropped 4 bases, with 6 bases sitting between them. CDR1 is LNHDA, CDR2 SQIVND, per germline (reference sequence). Looking up the rest from reference TRBV19 and TRBJ2-3 gives the full variable domain: DGGITQSPKYLFRKEGQNVTLSCEQNLNHDAMYWYRQDPGQGLRLIYYSQIVNDFQKGDIAEGYSVSREKKESFPLTVTSAQKNPTAFYLCASSTGADTQYFGPGTRLTVL.

The chain employs TRBV6-1 and TRBJ2-5; D uncertain. Trimming removed 7 bases at V and 10 bases at J, with 19 bases between. CDR3 size: 13 residues. CDR1 MNHNS and CDR2 SASEGT come from the germline V gene. The CDR3 DNA follows: TGTGCCAGCATTGATCGCCCGACGGTCGACCAGTACTTC. It specifies CASIDRPTVDQYF.

Points on this clonotype: A read error may be the cause here, since a much bigger clone is one base away. This chain uses TRBV6-5 with TRBJ1-1; D not certain. V was shortened by 5 bases and J by 6 bases, with 16 bases between the two germline ends. The CDR3 has 14 amino acids. Germline V gene lookup returns CDR1 MNHEY and CDR2 SVGAGI. The CDR3 sequence is CASSPGLGWSEAFF. CDR3 DNA sequence: TGTGCCAGCAGTCCGGGTCTAGGGTGGTCTGAAGCTTTCTTT.

This clonotype was observed many times. This chain uses TRBV7-9 with TRBJ2-7, with TRBD2 matching over 14 bases. V lost 5 bases, J lost 4 bases, and 4 bases stayed unmatched. The CDR3 is 15 residues long. Germline V gene lookup returns CDR1 SEHNR and CDR2 FQNEAQ (reference sequence). The CDR3 coding sequence is TGTGCCAGCAGCCCGTGGACTAGCGGGGGGTACGAGCAGTACTTC. Its protein product is CASSPWTSGGYEQYF.

This clonotype was picked up a small number of times. The chain recombines TRBV27 with TRBJ1-1; possibly TRBD1 for D (6 bases). The CDR3 consists of 13 residues. Germline assignment: CDR1 MNHEY and CDR2 SMNVEV (reference sequence). V lost 7 bases and J lost 7, with 16 bases in between. CDR3 DNA sequence: TGTGCCAGCACCCACCCCCTGACAGGTGAAGCTTTCTTT. Translating it yields CASTHPLTGEAFF.